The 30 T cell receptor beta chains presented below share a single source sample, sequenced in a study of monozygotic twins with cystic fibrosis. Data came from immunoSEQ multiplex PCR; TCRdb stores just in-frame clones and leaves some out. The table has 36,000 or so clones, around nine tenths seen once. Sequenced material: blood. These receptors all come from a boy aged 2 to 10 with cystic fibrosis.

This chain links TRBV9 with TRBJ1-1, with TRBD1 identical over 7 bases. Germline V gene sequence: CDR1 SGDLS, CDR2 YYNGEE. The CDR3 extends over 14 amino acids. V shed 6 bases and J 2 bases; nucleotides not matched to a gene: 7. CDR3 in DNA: TGTGCCAGCACCGGGACAGATTTTAACACTGAAGCTTTCTTT. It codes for CASTGTDFNTEAFF.

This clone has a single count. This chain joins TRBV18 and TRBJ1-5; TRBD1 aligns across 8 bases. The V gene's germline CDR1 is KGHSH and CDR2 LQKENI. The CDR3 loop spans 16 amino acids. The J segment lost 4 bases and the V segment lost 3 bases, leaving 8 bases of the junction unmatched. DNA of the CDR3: TGTGCCAGCTCACCGGGACAGGTCATCCGGAATCAGCCCCAGCATTTT. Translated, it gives CASSPGQVIRNQPQHF.

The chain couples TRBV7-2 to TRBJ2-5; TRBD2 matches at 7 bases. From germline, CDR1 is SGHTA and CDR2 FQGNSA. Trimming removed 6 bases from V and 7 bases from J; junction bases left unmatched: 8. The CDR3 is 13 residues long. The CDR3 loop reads CASRFGGEATQYF. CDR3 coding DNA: TGTGCCAGCAGGTTTGGGGGGGAGGCGACCCAGTACTTC.

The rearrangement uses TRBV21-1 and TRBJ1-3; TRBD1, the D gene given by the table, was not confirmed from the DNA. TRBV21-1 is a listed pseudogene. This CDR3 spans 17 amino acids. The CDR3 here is CASSSPGQLFSGNTIYF. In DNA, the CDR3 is TGTGCCAGCAGCTCACCGGGACAGCTATTCTCTGGAAACACCATATATTTT.

The CDR3 region is CASSYRGADTEAFF. The CDR3, as DNA: TGTGCCAGCAGTTACAGGGGAGCGGACACTGAAGCTTTCTTT. V and J are TRBV6-6 and TRBJ1-1, with TRBD1 as a possible D gene (5 bases). CDR1 MNHNY and CDR2 SVGAGI come from the germline V gene (reference sequence). The CDR3 length is 14 residues. V shed 2 bases and J shed 3 bases, with 10 bases lying between them.

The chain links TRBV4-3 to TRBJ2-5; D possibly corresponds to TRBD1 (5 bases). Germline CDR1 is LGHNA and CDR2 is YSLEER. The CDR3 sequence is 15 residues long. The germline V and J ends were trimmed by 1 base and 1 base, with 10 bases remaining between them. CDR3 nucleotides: TGCGCCAGCAGCCAAGGGGGCAGGGCCCAAGAGACCCAGTACTTC. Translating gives CASSQGGRAQETQYF.

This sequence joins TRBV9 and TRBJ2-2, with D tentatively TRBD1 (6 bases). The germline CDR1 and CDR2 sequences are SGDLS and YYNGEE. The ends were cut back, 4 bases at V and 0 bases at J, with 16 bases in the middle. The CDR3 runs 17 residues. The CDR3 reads CASSPRTGTTNTGELFF. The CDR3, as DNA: TGTGCCAGCAGCCCCCGAACTGGGACAACGAACACCGGGGAGCTGTTTTTT.

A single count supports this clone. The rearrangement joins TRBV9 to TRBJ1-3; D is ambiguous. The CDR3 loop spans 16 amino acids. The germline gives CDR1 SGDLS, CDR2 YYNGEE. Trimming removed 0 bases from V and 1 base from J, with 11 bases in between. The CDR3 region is CASSVGVGLSGNTIYF. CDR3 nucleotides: TGTGCCAGCAGCGTAGGGGTGGGTTTGTCTGGAAACACCATATATTTT.

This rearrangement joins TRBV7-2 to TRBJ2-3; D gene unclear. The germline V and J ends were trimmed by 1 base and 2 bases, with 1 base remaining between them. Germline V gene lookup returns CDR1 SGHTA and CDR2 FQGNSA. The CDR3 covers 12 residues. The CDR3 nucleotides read TGTGCCAGCAGCTTAGACACAGATACGCAGTATTTT. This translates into CASSLDTDTQYF. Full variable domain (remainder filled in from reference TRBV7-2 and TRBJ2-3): GAGVSQSPSNKVTEKGKDVELRCDPISGHTALYWYRQSLGQGLEFLIYFQGNSAPDKSGLPSDRFSAERTGGSVSTLTIQRTQQEDSAVYLCASSLDTDTQYFGPGTRLTVL.

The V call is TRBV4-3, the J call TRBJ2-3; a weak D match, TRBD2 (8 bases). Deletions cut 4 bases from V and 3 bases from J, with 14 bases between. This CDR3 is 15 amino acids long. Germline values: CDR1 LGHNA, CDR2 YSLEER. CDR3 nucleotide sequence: TGCGCCAGCAGCCGGGGACAGCGGGAGACAGATACGCAGTATTTT. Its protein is CASSRGQRETDTQYF.

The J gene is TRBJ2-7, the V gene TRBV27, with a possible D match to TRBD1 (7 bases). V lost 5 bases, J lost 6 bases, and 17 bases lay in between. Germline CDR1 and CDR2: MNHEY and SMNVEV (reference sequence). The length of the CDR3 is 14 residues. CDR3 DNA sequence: TGTGCCAGCAGTCCAGGGGGGCCGATAGGCGAGCAGTACTTC. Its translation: CASSPGGPIGEQYF.

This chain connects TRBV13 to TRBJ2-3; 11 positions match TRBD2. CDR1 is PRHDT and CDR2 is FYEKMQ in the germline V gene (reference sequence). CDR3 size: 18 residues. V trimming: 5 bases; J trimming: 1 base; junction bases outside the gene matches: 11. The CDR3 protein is CASSPGRALAGGTDTQYF. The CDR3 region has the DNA TGTGCCAGCAGCCCCGGCCGGGCACTAGCGGGGGGCACAGATACGCAGTATTTT. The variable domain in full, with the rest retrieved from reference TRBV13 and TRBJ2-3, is AAGVIQSPRHLIKEKRETATLKCYPIPRHDTVYWYQQGPGQDPQFLISFYEKMQSDKGSIPDRFSAQQFSDYHSELNMSSLELGDSALYFCASSPGRALAGGTDTQYFGPGTRLTVL.

The CDR3 DNA sequence: TGCAGCGTTGCCCCGGAGGGCAGTACCTACGAGCAGTACTTC. It yields the protein CSVAPEGSTYEQYF. V and J are TRBV29-1 and TRBJ2-7, with TRBD2 as a possible D gene (6 bases). CDR3 length: 14 residues. Germline lookup yields CDR1 SQVTM and CDR2 ANQGSEA. Trimming stripped 4 bases from V and 2 bases from J, with 15 bases between.

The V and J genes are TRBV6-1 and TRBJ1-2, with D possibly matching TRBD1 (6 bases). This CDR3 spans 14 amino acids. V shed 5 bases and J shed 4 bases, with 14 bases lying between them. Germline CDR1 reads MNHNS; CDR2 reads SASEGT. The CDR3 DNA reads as TGTGCCAGCAGTCCCCAGACAGGTCTCTATGGCTACACCTTC. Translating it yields CASSPQTGLYGYTF.

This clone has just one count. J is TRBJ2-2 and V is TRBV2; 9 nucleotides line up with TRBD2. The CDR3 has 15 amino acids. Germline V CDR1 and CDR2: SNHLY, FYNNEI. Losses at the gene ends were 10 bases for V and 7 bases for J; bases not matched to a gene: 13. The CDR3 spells CAISVGSGGGGELFF. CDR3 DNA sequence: TGTGCCATCTCGGTCGGTAGCGGGGGCGGCGGGGAGCTGTTTTTT.

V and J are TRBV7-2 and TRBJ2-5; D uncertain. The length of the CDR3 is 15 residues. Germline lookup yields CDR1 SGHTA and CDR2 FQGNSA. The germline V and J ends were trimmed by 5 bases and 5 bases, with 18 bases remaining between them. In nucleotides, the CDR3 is TGTGCCAGCAGCCCGCAGGCTTGGGGTCGGGAGACCCAGTACTTC. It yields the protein CASSPQAWGRETQYF.

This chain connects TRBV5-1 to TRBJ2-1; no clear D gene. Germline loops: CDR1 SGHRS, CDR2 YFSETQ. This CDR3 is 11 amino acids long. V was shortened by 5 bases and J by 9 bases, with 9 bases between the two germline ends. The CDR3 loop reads CASRERGEQFF. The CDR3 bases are TGCGCCAGCAGGGAACGTGGTGAGCAGTTCTTC. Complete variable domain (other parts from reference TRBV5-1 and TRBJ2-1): KAGVTQTPRYLIKTRGQQVTLSCSPISGHRSVSWYQQTPGQGLQFLFEYFSETQRNKGNFPGRFSGRQFSNSRSEMNVSTLELGDSALYLCASRERGEQFFGPGTRLTVL.

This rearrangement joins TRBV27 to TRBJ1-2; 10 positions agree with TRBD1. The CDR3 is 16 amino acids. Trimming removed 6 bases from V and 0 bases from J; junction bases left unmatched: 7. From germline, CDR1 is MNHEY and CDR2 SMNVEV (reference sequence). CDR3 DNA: TGTGCCAGCAGCTTAGAGGGACAGGGGCCTAACTATGGCTACACCTTC. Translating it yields CASSLEGQGPNYGYTF.

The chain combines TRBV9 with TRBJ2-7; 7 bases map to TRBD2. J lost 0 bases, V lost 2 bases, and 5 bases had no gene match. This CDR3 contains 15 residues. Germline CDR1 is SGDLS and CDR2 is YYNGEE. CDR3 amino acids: CASSVGGTISYEQYF. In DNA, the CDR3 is TGTGCCAGCAGCGTGGGGGGGACGATCTCCTACGAGCAGTACTTC.

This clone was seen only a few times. The CDR3 protein is CASSLGGRDYGYTF. For the CDR3, the DNA is TGTGCCAGCAGCTTGGGAGGGCGCGACTATGGCTACACCTTC. The rearrangement links TRBV5-6 to TRBJ1-2; D is undetermined. The CDR3 sequence is 14 residues long. Germline V lookup: CDR1 SGHDT, CDR2 YYEEEE. Deletions cut 0 bases from V and 3 bases from J, with 9 bases between.

The chain's CDR3 is CASSRDRVPADTIYF. The CDR3 nucleotides read TGTGCCAGCAGTCGGGACAGGGTCCCAGCGGACACCATATATTTT. The genes are TRBV7-9 and TRBJ1-3; 9 bases agree with TRBD1. CDR1 and CDR2 (germline): SEHNR, FQNEAQ (reference sequence). Unmatched junction bases numbered 11, after V lost 6 bases and J lost 8 bases. CDR3 length equals 15 residues.

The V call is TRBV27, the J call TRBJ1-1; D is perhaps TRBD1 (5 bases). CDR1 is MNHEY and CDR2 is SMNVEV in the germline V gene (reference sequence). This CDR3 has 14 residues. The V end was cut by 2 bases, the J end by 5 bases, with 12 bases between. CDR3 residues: CASSLGGEWTEAFF. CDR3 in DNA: TGTGCCAGCAGTTTAGGGGGGGAGTGGACTGAAGCTTTCTTT.

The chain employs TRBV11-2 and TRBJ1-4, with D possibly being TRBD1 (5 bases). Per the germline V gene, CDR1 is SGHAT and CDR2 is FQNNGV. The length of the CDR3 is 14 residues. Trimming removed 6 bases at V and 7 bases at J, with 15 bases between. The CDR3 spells CASRLGRGPEKLFF. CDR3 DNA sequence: TGTGCCAGCAGGCTGGGACGGGGCCCTGAAAAACTGTTTTTT.

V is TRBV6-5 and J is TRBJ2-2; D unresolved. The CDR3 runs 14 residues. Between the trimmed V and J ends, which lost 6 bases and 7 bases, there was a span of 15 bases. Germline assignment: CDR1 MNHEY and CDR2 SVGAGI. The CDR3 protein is CASSLGGVGGELFF. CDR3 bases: TGTGCCAGCAGCCTAGGTGGCGTGGGCGGGGAGCTGTTTTTT.

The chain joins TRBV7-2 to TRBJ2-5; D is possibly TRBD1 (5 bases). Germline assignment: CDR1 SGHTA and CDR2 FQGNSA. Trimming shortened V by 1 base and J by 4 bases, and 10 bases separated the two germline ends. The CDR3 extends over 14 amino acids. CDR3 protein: CASSLVQGIETQYF. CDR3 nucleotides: TGTGCCAGCAGCTTAGTTCAGGGTATAGAGACCCAGTACTTC.

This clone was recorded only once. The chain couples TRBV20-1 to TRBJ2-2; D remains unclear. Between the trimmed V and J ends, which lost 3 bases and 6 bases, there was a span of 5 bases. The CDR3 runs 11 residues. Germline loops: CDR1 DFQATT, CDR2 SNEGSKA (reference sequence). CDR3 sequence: CSARGPGELFF. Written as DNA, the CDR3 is TGCAGTGCTAGGGGTCCCGGGGAGCTGTTTTTT.

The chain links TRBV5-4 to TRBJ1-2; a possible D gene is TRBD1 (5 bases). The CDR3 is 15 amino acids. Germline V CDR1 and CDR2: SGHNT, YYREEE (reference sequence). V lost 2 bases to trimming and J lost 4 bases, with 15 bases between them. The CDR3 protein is CASSLGAEDTYGYTF. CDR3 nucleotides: TGTGCCAGCAGCTTAGGGGCGGAGGACACCTATGGCTACACCTTC.

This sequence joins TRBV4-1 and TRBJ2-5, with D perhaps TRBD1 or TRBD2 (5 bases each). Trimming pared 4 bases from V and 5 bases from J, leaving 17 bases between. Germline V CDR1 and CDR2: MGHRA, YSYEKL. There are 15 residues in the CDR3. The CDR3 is CASSPSRGVRETQYF. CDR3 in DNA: TGCGCCAGCAGCCCATCGAGAGGGGTTCGGGAGACCCAGTACTTC.

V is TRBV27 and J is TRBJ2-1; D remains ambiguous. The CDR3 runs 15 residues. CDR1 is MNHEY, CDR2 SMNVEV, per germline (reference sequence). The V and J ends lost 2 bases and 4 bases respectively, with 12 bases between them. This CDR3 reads CASSLVLTTYNEQFF. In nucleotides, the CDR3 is TGTGCCAGCAGTTTAGTGCTCACCACTTACAATGAGCAGTTCTTC.

CDR3: CASSDPSRDRVEKIEGYTF. CDR3 sequence (DNA): TGTGCCAGCAGTGACCCCAGCCGGGACAGGGTAGAGAAGATCGAAGGCTACACCTTC. The rearrangement uses TRBV2 and TRBJ1-2; TRBD1 matches 9 bases. The CDR3 loop spans 19 amino acids. V lost 3 bases, J lost 8 bases, and 22 bases stayed unmatched. Germline values: CDR1 SNHLY, CDR2 FYNNEI.